These T cell receptor beta chains were read from a single sample in a study of T cell responses to AZD1222 COVID-19 vaccine. Data came from immunoSEQ multiplex PCR; TCRdb stores just in-frame clones and leaves some out. Among more than 150,000 clones listed, 80% to 90% were seen once. This sample comprised peripheral blood, obtained after recovery from COVID-19. These receptor sequences come from an adult who had recovered from COVID-19. Each CDR3 is given without its conserved first and last residue.

j_call: TRBJ1-1
v_call: TRBV7-9
cdr3_length: 11
cdr3_aa: ASSMTGNTEAF

j_call: TRBJ1-6
v_call: TRBV5-1
cdr3_length: 14
cdr3_aa: ASSKGQGARNSPLH

j_call: TRBJ2-6
v_call: TRBV15
cdr3_length: 14
cdr3_aa: ATSIGKGSGANVLT

j_call: TRBJ2-4
v_call: TRBV5-4
cdr3_length: 13
cdr3_aa: ASSQAQGAKNIQY

j_call: TRBJ2-1
v_call: TRBV18
cdr3_length: 14
cdr3_aa: ASSPTGTHSYNEQF

j_call: TRBJ1-1
v_call: TRBV20-1
cdr3_length: 11
cdr3_aa: SASHTGNTEAF

j_call: TRBJ1-2
v_call: TRBV28
cdr3_length: 11
cdr3_aa: ASSLVKSGGYT

j_call: TRBJ1-4
v_call: TRBV4-2
cdr3_length: 15
cdr3_aa: ASSQAPQGTPNEKLF

j_call: TRBJ1-6
v_call: TRBV2
cdr3_length: 13
cdr3_aa: ASSEWQGDNSPLH

j_call: TRBJ2-5
v_call: TRBV2
cdr3_length: 13
cdr3_aa: ASSVGSGSGETQY

j_call: TRBJ1-2
v_call: TRBV5-4
cdr3_length: 11
cdr3_aa: ASSLRVNYGYT

j_call: TRBJ2-5
v_call: TRBV21-1
cdr3_length: 14
cdr3_aa: ASSTKCGTSSETQY

j_call: TRBJ2-5
v_call: TRBV6-1
cdr3_length: 12
cdr3_aa: ASSERTLSGTQY

j_call: TRBJ2-7
v_call: TRBV6-1
cdr3_length: 12
cdr3_aa: ASSDPGTFYEQY

j_call: TRBJ2-7
v_call: TRBV6-2/TRBV6-3
cdr3_length: 14
cdr3_aa: ASSYLLTGFAYEQY

j_call: TRBJ2-3
v_call: TRBV5-6
cdr3_length: 14
cdr3_aa: ASSPYRGGRTDTQY

j_call: TRBJ1-6
v_call: TRBV5-1
cdr3_length: 12
cdr3_aa: ASSLVSDNSPLH

j_call: TRBJ2-7
v_call: TRBV9
cdr3_length: 13
cdr3_aa: ASSVGTSGTYEQY

j_call: TRBJ1-2
v_call: TRBV7-2
cdr3_length: 14
cdr3_aa: ASSLDIIAGQGGYT

j_call: TRBJ2-4
v_call: TRBV7-9
cdr3_length: 13
cdr3_aa: ASSYNGGPGDIQY

j_call: TRBJ2-7
v_call: TRBV10-3
cdr3_length: 11
cdr3_aa: AISGTSRAEQY

j_call: TRBJ2-3
v_call: TRBV9
cdr3_length: 15
cdr3_aa: ASSVDSGQGVVDTQY

j_call: TRBJ2-1
v_call: TRBV7-9
cdr3_length: 12
cdr3_aa: ASSSGTGNNEQF

j_call: TRBJ2-3
v_call: TRBV2
cdr3_length: 10
cdr3_aa: ASRDRGDTQY

j_call: TRBJ2-3
v_call: TRBV4-3
cdr3_length: 13
cdr3_aa: ASSLGLGGSDTQY

j_call: TRBJ1-1
v_call: TRBV10-2
cdr3_length: 13
cdr3_aa: ASSALGRASTEAF

j_call: TRBJ2-5
v_call: TRBV12-5
cdr3_length: 11
cdr3_aa: ASGLGVIGTQY

j_call: TRBJ1-5
v_call: TRBV14
cdr3_length: 14
cdr3_aa: ASSQDGPGGNQPQH

j_call: TRBJ1-6
v_call: TRBV5-6
cdr3_length: 15
cdr3_aa: ASSSDRGGSYNSPLH

j_call: TRBJ2-2
v_call: TRBV5-1
cdr3_length: 12
cdr3_aa: ASSLDQQAGELF

j_call: TRBJ2-3
v_call: TRBV6-5
cdr3_length: 11
cdr3_aa: ASSWDSTDTQY

j_call: TRBJ2-7
v_call: TRBV5-4
cdr3_length: 11
cdr3_aa: ASSTRDSYEQY

j_call: TRBJ1-3
v_call: TRBV6-1
cdr3_length: 14
cdr3_aa: ASSALTTASGNTIY

j_call: TRBJ2-7
v_call: TRBV18
cdr3_length: 11
cdr3_aa: ASSPASINEQY

j_call: TRBJ1-6
v_call: TRBV12-3/TRBV12-4
cdr3_length: 11
cdr3_aa: ASSPGMGSPLH

j_call: TRBJ2-7
v_call: TRBV9
cdr3_length: 13
cdr3_aa: ASSVRQTGYYEQY

j_call: TRBJ1-3
v_call: TRBV2
cdr3_length: 12
cdr3_aa: ASSLQGVGNTIY

j_call: TRBJ2-1
v_call: TRBV7-7
cdr3_length: 15
cdr3_aa: ASSRGLAGVGGNEQF

j_call: TRBJ1-6
v_call: TRBV2
cdr3_length: 11
cdr3_aa: ASRTGGWSPLH

j_call: TRBJ2-3
v_call: TRBV5-5
cdr3_length: 13
cdr3_aa: ASSPRLAGEDTQY

j_call: TRBJ1-1
v_call: TRBV4-1
cdr3_length: 15
cdr3_aa: ASSQAPETGENTEAF